The sequence of this TCR beta chain was determined in a study of blood T cell repertoires in COVID-19. The overall study: PBMCs, B-cell-depleted T cells, or T cells provided the cDNA or gDNA that made up the material.

CDR1 is SGHVS, CDR2 FQNEAQ, per germline. V was trimmed by 4 bases and J by 5 bases, leaving 11 bases between them. There are 14 residues in the CDR3. Authors' methods: Reference gene primer amplification gave nucleated cell count estimates. The method was immunoSEQ multiplex PCR; TCRdb's version includes in-frame clones alone and lacks a portion of them. That table gives V, J and clone size, and the DNA gave D and trimming. This sample has 100,000 to 150,000 clones, with 80% found just once. Material for sequencing was peripheral blood. The V gene is TRBV7-8, the J gene TRBJ2-2; possible D gene TRBD1, 5 bases. This TCR came from a human donor in a cohort sampled during active COVID-19. CDR3 nucleotide sequence: TGTGCCAGCAGCTGGGGCAGGGATACCGGGGAGCTGTTTTTT. Translating it yields CASSWGRDTGELFF.